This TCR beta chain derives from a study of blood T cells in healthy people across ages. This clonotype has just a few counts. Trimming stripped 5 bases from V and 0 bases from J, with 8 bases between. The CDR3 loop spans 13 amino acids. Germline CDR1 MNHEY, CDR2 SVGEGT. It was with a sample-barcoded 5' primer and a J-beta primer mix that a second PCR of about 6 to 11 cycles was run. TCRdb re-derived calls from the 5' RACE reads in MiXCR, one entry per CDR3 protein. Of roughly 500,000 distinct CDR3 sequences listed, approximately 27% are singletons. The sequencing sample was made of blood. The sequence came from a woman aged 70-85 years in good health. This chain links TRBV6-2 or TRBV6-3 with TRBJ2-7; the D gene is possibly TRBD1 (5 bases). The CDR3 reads CASSIQVSYEQYF. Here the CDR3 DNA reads TGTGCCAGCAGTATACAGGTCTCCTACGAGCAGTACTTC.